This T cell receptor beta chain was observed in a study of blood T cell repertoires in COVID-19 (TCRdb year 2020). Regarding the study in general: The collaborator samples originated in the United States, Italy and Spain and spanned the acute and convalescent phases of COVID-19. Subjects who had been exposed to COVID-19, were actively infected with it, or had recovered from it provided the deeply sampled blood TCRbeta repertoires that made up the dataset. The samples were drawn from two sources: the first 160 participants of the ongoing ImmuneRACE study, and over 950 subjects contributed by 6 global collaborators. Where available, HLA class I and class II types were taken from metadata supplied by the sample provider and were not determined by assay-based typing. A freely available public database, intended as a resource for researchers studying the immune response to SARS-CoV-2, is where the repertoires were released. Nearly every sample came with metadata listing a de-identified subject ID, COVID-19 status, age in years and sex. The material from the prospective study consisted of cDNA or gDNA derived from T cells, B-cell-depleted T cells, or PBMCs.

The immunoSEQ Assay, a bias-controlled multiplex PCR, was used to amplify TCRbeta CDR3 regions from genomic DNA. Turning to the authors' computational methods: Nucleated cell counts per sample were estimated from amplification of reference gene primers within the assay. To quantify the absolute abundance of each unique TCRbeta CDR3 rearrangement, sequence reads were collapsed and filtered. For each sample, productive Simpson clonality was calculated by taking the square root of Simpson's diversity index across productive rearrangements. In TCRdb, the immuneACCESS table is reduced to in-frame sequences with V and J assigned. These tables do not hold every clone; where another copy was compared, an unresolved V gene accounts for under half, and the others remain unexplained. That table supplies the V and J calls and clone size; D and trimming were determined from the DNA. This sample is represented by nearly 350,000 clones; about 87% of them were singletons. The ten top clones hold nearly 6.5% of the sample.

For this clone: Its antigen remains undetermined. Base qualities were left out, and no much larger clone turns up one base away.

The CDR3 goes from the cysteine to the phenylalanine over 16 residues. Only the CDR3 part of the read is kept: 48 bases, read in frame from the first base. On the study overall, not on this receptor specifically: Clinical and demographic metadata were provided uncurated, with the amount varying by source and participant.

In Seattle, one collaborating source enrolled patients while the infection was active and tracked those patients longitudinally over the course of disease. Each collaborating institution followed its own protocols to collect whole blood in K2EDTA tubes. For TCRbeta analysis, collaborators shipped samples in one of three forms: frozen whole blood, isolated PBMCs, or DNA extracted from either of those sample types. The V and J genes are TRBV21-1 and TRBJ2-3; TRBD2 was called by the table and not checked on the DNA. TRBV21-1 is listed as a pseudogene. The sequencing input was peripheral blood. The sequence derives from a woman aged 50 to 60 with COVID-19, enrolled during active disease. For the CDR3, the sequence is CASSKPTAPSSDTQYF. The sequenced DNA is TGTGCCAGCAGCAAACCCACTGCCCCGTCTTCAGATACGCAGTATTTT.